This is a list of T cell receptor beta chains from one sample in a study of response to subunit inactivated influenza vaccine. TCRdb re-analysed the RT-PCR reads in MiXCR, keeping a single row per CDR3 protein. The sample has over 150,000 distinct CDR3 sequences, about a tenth seen once. The input for sequencing was non-naive T cells sorted from PBMCs, taken 35 to 45 days after vaccination. The receptors shown here come from a man aged 45-65 years who received an inactivated influenza vaccine. The CDR3 runs from the conserved cysteine through the conserved F or W. The D gene is left open where the match is weak. A row's size may be missing; if present it is once, few, many or a size class.

J	V	size	D	CDR3	DNA
TRBJ2-2	TRBV5-5	few	NA	CASSPQGRGTGELFF	TGTGCCAGCAGCCCTCAGGGGCGAGGCACCGGGGAGCTGTTTTTT
TRBJ2-5	TRBV5-1	few	NA	CASTRRAFQQETQYF	TGCGCCAGCACCCGGAGAGCCTTCCAACAAGAGACCCAGTACTTC
TRBJ1-1	TRBV28	NA	NA	CASSPDSNVLGEAFF	TGTGCCAGCAGTCCAGATAGCAACGTGCTAGGGGAAGCTTTCTTT
TRBJ2-7	TRBV2	NA	NA	CASSAGRTTYEQYF	TGTGCCAGCAGTGCGGGGAGGACTACCTACGAGCAGTACTTC
TRBJ1-2	TRBV12-3/TRBV12-4	many	NA	CASSFQGAYGYTF	TGTGCCAGCAGTTTCCAGGGCGCATATGGCTACACCTTC
TRBJ2-1	TRBV5-6	many	TRBD2	CASSFPSGSYNEQFF	TGTGCCAGCAGCTTTCCTAGCGGGAGTTACAATGAGCAGTTCTTC
TRBJ1-2	TRBV6-2/TRBV6-3	NA	NA	CASRLQSGYGYTF	TGTGCCAGCAGATTACAGTCCGGGTATGGCTACACCTTC
TRBJ2-3	TRBV18	many	NA	CASSPVRDTQYF	TGTGCCAGCTCACCAGTGCGAGATACGCAGTATTTT
TRBJ2-2	TRBV11-2	many	NA	CASSLYGTTGELFF	TGTGCCAGCAGCTTATATGGGACGACCGGGGAGCTGTTTTTT
TRBJ2-3	TRBV20-1	few	TRBD2	CSARDFQRGEADTQYF	TGCAGTGCTAGAGATTTCCAGCGGGGGGAGGCAGATACGCAGTATTTT
TRBJ2-4	TRBV6-2/TRBV6-3	NA	NA	CASSSPLAYIQYF	TGTGCCAGCAGTTCTCCACTAGCCTACATTCAGTACTTC
TRBJ1-2	TRBV9	few	NA	CASSGWVVGQGYGYTF	TGTGCCAGCAGCGGTTGGGTCGTGGGGCAGGGCTATGGCTACACCTTC
TRBJ2-7	TRBV4-3	many	TRBD1	CASSPQGNPYEQYF	TGCGCCAGCAGCCCACAGGGGAATCCCTACGAGCAGTACTTC
TRBJ2-5	TRBV4-2	NA	TRBD1	CASSRAVDRGWETQYF	TGTGCCAGCAGCCGAGCGGTCGACAGGGGTTGGGAGACCCAGTACTTC
TRBJ1-4	TRBV20-1	few	NA	CSASDEESEKLFF	TGCAGTGCTAGTGACGAGGAAAGTGAAAAACTGTTTTTT
TRBJ2-3	TRBV7-2	NA	TRBD2	CASSLLGGNAPDTQYF	TGTGCCAGCAGCCTTCTCGGGGGGAATGCCCCAGATACGCAGTATTTT
TRBJ2-1	TRBV28	NA	TRBD2	CASSFSGLAGSPEQFF	TGTGCCAGCAGTTTTTCCGGACTAGCGGGAAGTCCTGAGCAGTTCTTC
TRBJ2-3	TRBV7-3	many	TRBD2	CASSLTPKRGGADTQYF	TGTGCCAGCAGCTTAACCCCCAAGCGGGGGGGCGCAGATACGCAGTATTTT
TRBJ2-1	TRBV7-9	NA	TRBD1	CASSINRGNEQFF	TGTGCCAGCAGCATCAACAGGGGCAATGAGCAGTTCTTC
TRBJ2-3	TRBV7-2	few	NA	CASSLDRGGDTQYF	TGTGCCAGCAGCTTAGACAGGGGAGGGGATACGCAGTATTTT
TRBJ1-2	TRBV12-3/TRBV12-4	many	NA	CASSLVPGFYGYTF	TGTGCCAGCAGTTTAGTGCCGGGATTTTATGGCTACACCTTC
TRBJ2-1	TRBV20-1	NA	NA	CSAAAWGRAYNEQFF	TGCAGTGCCGCGGCGTGGGGAAGGGCCTACAATGAGCAGTTCTTC
TRBJ2-5	TRBV7-2	NA	NA	CASTQGIQETQYF	TGTGCCAGCACCCAGGGGATCCAAGAGACCCAGTACTTC
TRBJ1-4	TRBV7-9	many	NA	CASSGSEKLFF	TGTGCCAGCAGCGGATCTGAAAAACTGTTTTTT
TRBJ2-2	TRBV12-3/TRBV12-4	many	NA	CASSSLIGNRELFF	TGTGCCAGCAGTTCCCTTATTGGAAACCGGGAGCTGTTTTTT
TRBJ1-2	TRBV5-1	many	NA	CASRQGTANYGYTF	TGCGCCAGCAGACAAGGGACGGCTAACTATGGCTACACCTTC
TRBJ2-5	TRBV6-5	NA	TRBD1	CASSYRRTGYQETQYF	TGTGCCAGCAGTTACCGCAGGACAGGGTACCAAGAGACCCAGTACTTC
TRBJ2-3	TRBV12-3/TRBV12-4	many	TRBD2	CASSFSGGGGTDTQYF	TGTGCCAGCAGTTTTTCTGGGGGGGGTGGGACAGATACGCAGTATTTT
TRBJ2-7	TRBV12-3/TRBV12-4	many	NA	CASSNRYEQYF	TGTGCCAGCAGTAACCGCTACGAGCAGTACTTC
TRBJ2-5	TRBV12-3/TRBV12-4	few	NA	CASSFLGETQYF	TGTGCCAGCAGTTTTCTAGGAGAGACCCAGTACTTC
TRBJ2-3	TRBV9	many	NA	CASSAEGDTQYF	TGTGCCAGCAGCGCAGAAGGGGATACGCAGTATTTT
TRBJ1-2	TRBV12-3/TRBV12-4	many	NA	CASSFPRGYGYTF	TGTGCCAGCAGTTTTCCCCGGGGGTATGGCTACACCTTC
TRBJ1-2	TRBV6-2/TRBV6-3	NA	NA	CASSYDTYGYTF	TGTGCCAGCAGTTACGATACCTATGGCTACACCTTC
TRBJ2-7	TRBV20-1	NA	TRBD2	CSARQTSGIAEQYF	TGCAGTGCTAGACAGACTAGCGGGATAGCCGAGCAGTACTTC
TRBJ2-7	TRBV4-2	few	TRBD1	CASSQDTGGPYEQYF	TGTGCCAGCAGCCAAGATACAGGGGGCCCCTACGAGCAGTACTTC
TRBJ2-5	TRBV20-1	NA	TRBD1	CSARNRDRVSQETQYF	TGCAGTGCTAGAAACCGGGACAGAGTCTCCCAAGAGACCCAGTACTTC
TRBJ2-7	TRBV5-1	many	NA	CASSTLDEQYF	TGCGCCAGCAGTACCCTTGACGAGCAGTACTTC
TRBJ2-3	TRBV6-5	few	TRBD2	CASSYGSGRRADTQYF	TGTGCCAGCAGTTACGGCAGCGGGAGGAGGGCAGATACGCAGTATTTT
TRBJ2-5	TRBV27	NA	TRBD1	CASSTNPGQAETQYF	TGTGCCAGCAGTACGAACCCGGGACAGGCAGAGACCCAGTACTTC
TRBJ1-1	TRBV20-1	NA	TRBD1	CSASEDRGRFLHTEAFF	TGCAGTGCTTCGGAAGACAGGGGGCGGTTCCTCCACACTGAAGCTTTCTTT
TRBJ1-1	TRBV29-1	NA	NA	CSVTQGRGTEAFF	TGCAGCGTTACCCAGGGAAGGGGGACTGAAGCTTTCTTT
TRBJ2-3	TRBV4-1	NA	NA	CASSQSNTAPDTQYF	TGCGCCAGCAGCCAGAGTAATACAGCCCCAGATACGCAGTATTTT
TRBJ2-2	TRBV29-1	many	NA	CSVQFRSGELFF	TGCAGCGTTCAGTTTCGATCCGGGGAGCTGTTTTTT
TRBJ2-5	TRBV5-6	many	NA	CASGLRGRETQYF	TGTGCCAGCGGACTCCGGGGTAGGGAGACCCAGTACTTC
TRBJ2-7	TRBV6-5	many	TRBD1	CASSSPPGQGVYEQYF	TGTGCCAGCAGTTCTCCTCCTGGACAGGGAGTCTACGAGCAGTACTTC
TRBJ2-5	TRBV6-5	few	NA	CASSYGSARETQYF	TGTGCCAGCAGTTACGGGAGCGCCCGAGAGACCCAGTACTTC
TRBJ1-4	TRBV2	few	TRBD1	CASSAQGARGEKLFF	TGTGCCAGCAGCGCCCAGGGGGCGCGGGGGGAAAAACTGTTTTTT
TRBJ2-1	TRBV10-3	NA	NA	CAISANREANEQFF	TGTGCCATCAGTGCCAACCGGGAAGCAAATGAGCAGTTCTTC
TRBJ2-3	TRBV12-3/TRBV12-4	NA	TRBD2	CASRYETSGASDTQYF	TGTGCCAGCAGATACGAGACTAGCGGGGCTTCAGATACGCAGTATTTT
TRBJ2-1	TRBV5-1	few	TRBD2	CASSSELASSYNEQFF	TGCGCCAGCAGCTCTGAACTAGCGAGCTCCTACAATGAGCAGTTCTTC
TRBJ1-1	TRBV28	few	NA	CASSTGSPWAFF	TGTGCCAGCAGCACAGGATCACCGTGGGCTTTCTTT
TRBJ2-2	TRBV12-3/TRBV12-4	many	TRBD2	CASRLAGNTGELFF	TGTGCCAGCAGACTAGCGGGGAACACCGGGGAGCTGTTTTTT
TRBJ2-3	TRBV24-1	few	NA	CATSRTGSFTDTQYF	TGTGCCACCAGTCGTACGGGGAGCTTCACAGATACGCAGTATTTT
TRBJ2-7	TRBV7-2	few	NA	CASSSTGLEQYF	TGTGCCAGCAGCTCCACAGGTCTCGAGCAGTACTTC
TRBJ2-5	TRBV6-5	few	TRBD1	CASSLSGTEETQYF	TGTGCCAGCAGTTTATCCGGGACAGAAGAGACCCAGTACTTC
TRBJ2-5	TRBV20-1	NA	NA	CSLSVRPQETQYF	TGCAGTCTTTCTGTGCGGCCTCAAGAGACCCAGTACTTC